The 5 T cell receptor beta chains given below trace back to one sample, sequenced in a study of blood T cell repertoires in COVID-19. Sequencing used immunoSEQ multiplex PCR; TCRdb keeps in-frame clones, though not all of them. The table has 250,000 to 300,000 clones, about nine tenths seen once. Sequenced input: peripheral blood. The receptors originated from a woman between 25 and 40 years old with active or convalescent COVID-19.

The chain uses TRBV11-2 and TRBJ2-1; weak D call: TRBD1 (6 bases). This CDR3 is 15 amino acids long. Per germline, CDR1 SGHAT and CDR2 FQNNGV. V gave up 5 bases and J gave up 6 bases, with 17 bases separating them. The CDR3 coding sequence is TGTGCCAGCAGCGCCAGGGGCCCCACAGGCAATGAGCAGTTCTTC. As protein: CASSARGPTGNEQFF.

This clone was observed once. The rearrangement uses TRBV7-2 and TRBJ2-1; D gene unclear. The CDR3 covers 15 residues. CDR1 SGHTA and CDR2 FQGNSA come from the germline V gene. Deletions cut 4 bases from V and 9 bases from J, with 19 bases between. The CDR3 bases are TGTGCCAGCAGCTCGACATTAAACGCCAAAGGTGAGCAGTTCTTC. As protein: CASSSTLNAKGEQFF.

V gene TRBV3-1 (or the pseudogene TRBV3-2) combines with J gene TRBJ2-5, with D possibly matching TRBD2 (6 bases). Germline values: CDR1 LGHDT, CDR2 YNNKEL (reference sequence). Trimming pared 1 base from V and 1 base from J, leaving 10 bases between. CDR3 length equals 15 residues. Here the CDR3 DNA reads TGTGCCAGCAGCCAAGTAGGGGACTTCCAAGAGACCCAGTACTTC. It encodes CASSQVGDFQETQYF.

V and J are TRBV6-2 or TRBV6-3 and TRBJ1-5; D possibly corresponds to TRBD1 (5 bases). The germline V gene encodes CDR1 MNHEY and CDR2 SVGEGT. V lost 6 bases to trimming and J lost 0 bases, with 12 bases between them. This CDR3 region has 15 residues. The CDR3 coding sequence is TGTGCCAGCAGACCTGGACAATATAGCAATCAGCCCCAGCATTTT. This gives the protein CASRPGQYSNQPQHF.

The V gene is TRBV28, the J gene TRBJ1-5; D gene ambiguous. This CDR3 contains 17 residues. CDR1 MDHEN and CDR2 SYDVKM come from the germline V gene. Trimming left V 2 bases short and J 2 bases short, with 16 bases between. The CDR3 sequence: CASSLSIGLIGNQPQHF. CDR3 DNA sequence: TGTGCCAGCAGTTTAAGCATAGGACTGATCGGCAATCAGCCCCAGCATTTT.